This TCR beta chain was documented in a study of CD8 T cells in ankylosing spondylitis. TCRdb re-called the 5' RACE reads with MiXCR, one entry per CDR3 protein. The table lists some 92,000 distinct CDR3 sequences, under 30% of them singletons, with about 60% in the top ten. Germline CDR1 is SGHRS and CDR2 is YFSETQ. This CDR3 region has 12 residues. The V gene lost 0 bases and the J gene lost 9 bases, with 7 bases spanning the gap. This clonotype showed up just a few times. The clonotype was recovered from a male donor with ankylosing spondylitis or in good health (not recorded which). The sample comprised blood, either unsorted or a sorted T cell fraction (not recorded which). The V call is TRBV5-1, the J call TRBJ2-1; D gene unclear. For the CDR3, the DNA is TGCGCCAGCAGCTTGGCAGAGCGTGAGCAGTTCTTC. Encoded protein: CASSLAEREQFF. The entire variable domain, with the rest obtained from reference TRBV5-1 and TRBJ2-1, is as follows: KAGVTQTPRYLIKTRGQQVTLSCSPISGHRSVSWYQQTPGQGLQFLFEYFSETQRNKGNFPGRFSGRQFSNSRSEMNVSTLELGDSALYLCASSLAEREQFFGPGTRLTVL.